A single sample is the source of the 2 T cell receptor beta chains below, sequenced in a study of cytomegalovirus exposure and HLA in healthy donors (dated by TCRdb to about 2017). The protocol used for the library was the immunoSEQ multiplex PCR assay. A mixture of 60 forward primers for TCR Vbeta segments and 13 reverse primers for TCR Jbeta segments was used in the multiplex PCR. The immuneACCESS repertoire file appears here via TCRdb, limited to in-frame rearrangements. These files lack a portion of the clones; in checked studies, under half of the deficit traces to unresolved V genes, and the cause of the others is not known. The sample table shows tens of thousands of clones, and nearly 70% are seen once. Around 15% of the sample is in the top ten clones. The sample comprised PBMCs. The origin of the receptors is a woman between 50 and 59 years old in good health and CMV-seropositive.

The genes are TRBV11-2 and TRBJ2-5; no definite D call. The CDR3 length is 13 residues. Germline loops: CDR1 SGHAT, CDR2 FQNNGV. V lost 2 bases, J lost 5 bases, and 9 bases lay in between. CDR3 loop: CASSLNAWETQYF. CDR3 in DNA: TGTGCCAGCAGCTTAAATGCGTGGGAGACCCAGTACTTC.

This chain joins TRBV11-3 and TRBJ1-1; 8 nucleotides match TRBD1. The junction had 16 bases not matched to a gene; V was cut back by 0 bases and J by 4 bases. CDR1 SGHNT and CDR2 YENEEA come from the germline V gene. The CDR3 length is 19 residues. The CDR3 nucleotides read TGTGCCAGCAGCTTAGATCAGAAGGTAACAGGGGGTATCGGCACTGAAGCTTTCTTT. Its translation: CASSLDQKVTGGIGTEAFF. Full variable domain (missing parts from reference TRBV11-3 and TRBJ1-1): EAGVVQSPRYKIIEKKQPVAFWCNPISGHNTLYWYLQNLGQGPELLIRYENEEAVDDSQLPKDRFSAERLKGVDSTLKIQPAELGDSAVYLCASSLDQKVTGGIGTEAFFGQGTRLTVV.